This record looks at one T cell receptor beta chain sequence and its context. Its antigen is not known. The record originates from a study of shared clonotypes between healthy human individuals. Study observations and caveats: Naive CD4 clonotype sharing across several donors was about 5%. Though the depth was large, rarefaction showed that sorted-subset sequencing was incomplete.

Generated by immunoSEQ multiplex PCR, the TCRdb table keeps only in-frame clones and is missing some. The data contain fewer than 1 million clones, about 97% of them singletons. Germline V gene lookup returns CDR1 SNHLY and CDR2 FYNNEI. Trimming cost V 6 bases and J 3 bases; bases outside gene matches: 3. CDR3 length equals 14 residues. The naive CD8 population came from CD45RO-negative cells selected for CCR7, without terminally differentiated effector memory CD45RA+ cells. This sequence was found in a man under 40 in good health. The sample was naive CD8+ T cells sorted from blood. The J gene is TRBJ2-7, the V gene TRBV2; TRBD2 matches at 12 bases. The CDR3 coding sequence is TGTGCCAGCAGGCTAGCGGGAGGGTACTACGAGCAGTACTTC. This sequence encodes CASRLAGGYYEQYF.